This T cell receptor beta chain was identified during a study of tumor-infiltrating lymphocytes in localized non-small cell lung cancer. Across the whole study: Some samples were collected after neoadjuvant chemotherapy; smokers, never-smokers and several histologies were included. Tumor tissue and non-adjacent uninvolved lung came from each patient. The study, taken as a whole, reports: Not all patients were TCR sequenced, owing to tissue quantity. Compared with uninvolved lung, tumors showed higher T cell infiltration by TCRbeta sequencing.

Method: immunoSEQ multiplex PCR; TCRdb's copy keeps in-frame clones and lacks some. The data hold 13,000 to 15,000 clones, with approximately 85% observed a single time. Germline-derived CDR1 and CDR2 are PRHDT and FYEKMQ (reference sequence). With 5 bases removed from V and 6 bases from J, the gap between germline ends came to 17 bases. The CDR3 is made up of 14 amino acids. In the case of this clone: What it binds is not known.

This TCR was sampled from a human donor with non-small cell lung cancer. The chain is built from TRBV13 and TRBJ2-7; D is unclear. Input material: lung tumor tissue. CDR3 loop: CASSRSQVRREQYF. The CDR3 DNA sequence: TGTGCCAGCAGCCGAAGCCAGGTAAGGCGCGAGCAGTACTTC.